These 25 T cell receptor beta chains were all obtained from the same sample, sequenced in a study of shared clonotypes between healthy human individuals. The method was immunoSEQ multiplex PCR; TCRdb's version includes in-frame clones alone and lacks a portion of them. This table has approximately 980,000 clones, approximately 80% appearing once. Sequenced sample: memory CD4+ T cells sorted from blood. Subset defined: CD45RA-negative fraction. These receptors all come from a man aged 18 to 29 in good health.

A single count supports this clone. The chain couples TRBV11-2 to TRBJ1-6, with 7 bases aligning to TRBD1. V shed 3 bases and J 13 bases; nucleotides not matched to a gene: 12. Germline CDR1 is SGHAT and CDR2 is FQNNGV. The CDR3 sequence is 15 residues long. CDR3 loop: CASSLGDRDDPPLHF. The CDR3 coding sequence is TGTGCCAGCAGCTTGGGAGACAGGGACGATCCGCCCCTCCACTTT.

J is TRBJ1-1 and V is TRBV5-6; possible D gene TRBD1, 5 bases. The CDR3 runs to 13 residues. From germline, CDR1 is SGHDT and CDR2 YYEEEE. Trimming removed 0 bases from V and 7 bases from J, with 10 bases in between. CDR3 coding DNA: TGTGCCAGCAGCTTGGATATTGGGGGTGAAGCTTTCTTT. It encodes CASSLDIGGEAFF.

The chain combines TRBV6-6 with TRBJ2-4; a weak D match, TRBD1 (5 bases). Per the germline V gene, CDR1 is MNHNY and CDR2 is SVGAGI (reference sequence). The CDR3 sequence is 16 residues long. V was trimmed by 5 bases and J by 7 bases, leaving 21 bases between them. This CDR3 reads CASSRVQGSGRNIQYF. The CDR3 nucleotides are TGTGCCAGCAGTCGTGTCCAGGGATCGGGCAGGAACATTCAGTACTTC.

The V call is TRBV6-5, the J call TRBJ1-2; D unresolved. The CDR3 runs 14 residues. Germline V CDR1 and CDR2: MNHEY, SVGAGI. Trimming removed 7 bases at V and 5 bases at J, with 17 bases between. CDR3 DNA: TGTGCCAGCACCCCCCAGGCGGGAGTATATGGCTACACCTTC. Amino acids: CASTPQAGVYGYTF.

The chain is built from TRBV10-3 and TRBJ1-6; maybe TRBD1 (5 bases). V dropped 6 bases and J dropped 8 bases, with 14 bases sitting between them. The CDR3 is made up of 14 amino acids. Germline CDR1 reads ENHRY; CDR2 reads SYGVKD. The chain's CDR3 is CAIRGTVRDSPLHF. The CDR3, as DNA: TGTGCCATCAGGGGGACTGTCCGGGATTCACCCCTCCACTTT.

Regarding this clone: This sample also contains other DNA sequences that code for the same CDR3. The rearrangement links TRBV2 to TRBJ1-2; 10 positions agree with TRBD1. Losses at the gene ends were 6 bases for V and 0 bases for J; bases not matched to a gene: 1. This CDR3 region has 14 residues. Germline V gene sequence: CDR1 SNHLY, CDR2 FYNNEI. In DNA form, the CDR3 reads TGTGCCAGCAGAGGGACAGGGGCTAACTATGGCTACACCTTC. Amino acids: CASRGTGANYGYTF.

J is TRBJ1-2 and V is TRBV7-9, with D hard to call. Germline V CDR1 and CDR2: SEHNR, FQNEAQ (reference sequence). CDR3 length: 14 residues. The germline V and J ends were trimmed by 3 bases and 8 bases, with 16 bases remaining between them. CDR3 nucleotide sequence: TGTGCCAGCAGCTTGGAGGGCGCGGTACAGGGCTACACCTTC. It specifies CASSLEGAVQGYTF.

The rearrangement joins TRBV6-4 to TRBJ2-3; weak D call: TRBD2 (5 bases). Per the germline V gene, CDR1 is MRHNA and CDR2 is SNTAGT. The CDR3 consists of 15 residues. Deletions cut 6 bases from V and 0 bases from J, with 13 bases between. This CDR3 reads CASRRSGSSTDTQYF. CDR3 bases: TGTGCCAGCAGGAGGAGCGGTTCTAGCACAGATACGCAGTATTTT.

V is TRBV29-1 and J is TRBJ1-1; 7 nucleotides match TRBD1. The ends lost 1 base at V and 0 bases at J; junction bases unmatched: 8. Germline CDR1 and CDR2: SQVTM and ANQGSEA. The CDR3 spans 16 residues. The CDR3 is CSVEGKPGQMNTEAFF. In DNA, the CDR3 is TGCAGCGTTGAAGGAAAGCCGGGACAGATGAACACTGAAGCTTTCTTT.

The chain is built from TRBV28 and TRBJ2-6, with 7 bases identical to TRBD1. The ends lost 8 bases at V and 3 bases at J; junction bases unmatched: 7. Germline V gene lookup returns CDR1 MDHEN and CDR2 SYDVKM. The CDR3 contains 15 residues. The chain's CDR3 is CASLTRGLGANVLTF. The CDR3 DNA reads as TGTGCCAGCCTAACAAGGGGGCTTGGGGCCAACGTCCTGACTTTC.

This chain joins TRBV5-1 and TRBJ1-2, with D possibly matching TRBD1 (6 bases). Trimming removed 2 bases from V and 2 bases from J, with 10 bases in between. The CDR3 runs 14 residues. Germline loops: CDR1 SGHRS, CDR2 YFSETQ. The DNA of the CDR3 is TGCGCCAGCAGCTTTTGGACAGACAACTATGGCTACACCTTC. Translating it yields CASSFWTDNYGYTF.

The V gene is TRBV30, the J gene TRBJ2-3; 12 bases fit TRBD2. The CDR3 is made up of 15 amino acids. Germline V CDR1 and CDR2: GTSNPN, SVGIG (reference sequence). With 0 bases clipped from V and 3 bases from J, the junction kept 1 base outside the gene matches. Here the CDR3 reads CAWSVTSGGTDTQYF. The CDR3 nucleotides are TGTGCCTGGAGTGTGACTAGCGGGGGAACAGATACGCAGTATTTT.

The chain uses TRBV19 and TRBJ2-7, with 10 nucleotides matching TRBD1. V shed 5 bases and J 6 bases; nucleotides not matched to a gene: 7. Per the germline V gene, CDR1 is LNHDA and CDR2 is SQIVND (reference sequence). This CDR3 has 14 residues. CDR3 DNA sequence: TGTGCCAGTAGTGCCTGGGACAGGGGTCCCGAGCAGTACTTC. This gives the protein CASSAWDRGPEQYF.

The DNA for the CDR3 is TGTGCCTGGGGAGCGGGGGGGCGGTCCAATGAGCAGTTCTTC. Its protein product is CAWGAGGRSNEQFF. V and J are TRBV30 and TRBJ2-1; 10 nucleotides line up with TRBD2. The CDR3 has 14 amino acids. Germline lookup yields CDR1 GTSNPN and CDR2 SVGIG (reference sequence). Trimming took 5 bases from V and 6 from J; bases not matched to a gene: 7.

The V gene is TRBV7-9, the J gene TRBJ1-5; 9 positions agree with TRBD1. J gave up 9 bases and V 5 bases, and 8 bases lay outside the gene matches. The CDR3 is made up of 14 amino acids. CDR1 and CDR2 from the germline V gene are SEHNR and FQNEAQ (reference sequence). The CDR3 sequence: CASSPGQGNMPQHF. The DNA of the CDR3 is TGTGCCAGCAGCCCCGGACAGGGGAACATGCCCCAGCATTTT.

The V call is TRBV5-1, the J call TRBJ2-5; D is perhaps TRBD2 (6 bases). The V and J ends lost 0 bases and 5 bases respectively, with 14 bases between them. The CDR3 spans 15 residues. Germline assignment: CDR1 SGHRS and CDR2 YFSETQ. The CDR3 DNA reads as TGCGCCAGCAGCTTGGGAATCCGAGGAGGGGAGACCCAGTACTTC. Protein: CASSLGIRGGETQYF.

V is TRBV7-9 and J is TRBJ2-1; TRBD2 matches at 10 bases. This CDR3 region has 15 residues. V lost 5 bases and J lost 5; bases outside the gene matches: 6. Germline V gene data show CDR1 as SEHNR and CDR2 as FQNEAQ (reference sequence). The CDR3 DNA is TGTGCCAGCAGCCCCGGGACTAGCGACCACAATGAGCAGTTCTTC. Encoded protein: CASSPGTSDHNEQFF. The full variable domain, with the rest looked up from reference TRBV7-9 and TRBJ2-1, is DTGVSQNPRHKITKRGQNVTFRCDPISEHNRLYWYRQTLGQGPEFLTYFQNEAQLEKSRLLSDRFSAERPKGSFSTLEIQRTEQGDSAMYLCASSPGTSDHNEQFFGPGTRLTVL.

This chain's CDR3 is CASSLDQGVGEQYF. In DNA form, the CDR3 reads TGTGCCAGCAGCTTAGATCAGGGGGTGGGCGAGCAGTACTTC. The chain couples TRBV7-2 to TRBJ2-7; 7 bases are a match to TRBD1. Germline trimming cut 1 base from V and 6 bases from J; bases unmatched to any gene: 6. This CDR3 region has 14 residues. Germline V gene sequence: CDR1 SGHTA, CDR2 FQGNSA.

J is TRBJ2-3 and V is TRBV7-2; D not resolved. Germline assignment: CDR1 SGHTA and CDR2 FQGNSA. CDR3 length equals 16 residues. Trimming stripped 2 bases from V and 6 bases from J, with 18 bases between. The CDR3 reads CASSLFNSAPSDTQYF. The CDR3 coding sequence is TGTGCCAGCAGCTTATTTAATAGTGCTCCTTCGGATACGCAGTATTTT. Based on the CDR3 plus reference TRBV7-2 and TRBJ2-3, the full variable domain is GAGVSQSPSNKVTEKGKDVELRCDPISGHTALYWYRQSLGQGLEFLIYFQGNSAPDKSGLPSDRFSAERTGGSVSTLTIQRTQQEDSAVYLCASSLFNSAPSDTQYFGPGTRLTVL.

As DNA, the CDR3 is TGTGCCAGCAGCGTAGATACAGGGGGCAGGGAAAAACTGTTTTTT. Translating it yields CASSVDTGGREKLFF. The chain joins TRBV9 to TRBJ1-4; 9 bases are shared with TRBD1. J gave up 8 bases and V 0 bases, and 5 bases lay outside the gene matches. CDR1 and CDR2 from the germline V gene are SGDLS and YYNGEE. The length of the CDR3 is 15 residues.

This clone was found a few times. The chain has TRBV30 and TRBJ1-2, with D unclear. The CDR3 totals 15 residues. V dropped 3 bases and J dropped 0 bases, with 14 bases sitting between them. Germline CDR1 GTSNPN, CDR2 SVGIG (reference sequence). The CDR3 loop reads CAWRSIIGTNYGYTF. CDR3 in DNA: TGTGCCTGGAGGAGTATTATCGGCACTAACTATGGCTACACCTTC.

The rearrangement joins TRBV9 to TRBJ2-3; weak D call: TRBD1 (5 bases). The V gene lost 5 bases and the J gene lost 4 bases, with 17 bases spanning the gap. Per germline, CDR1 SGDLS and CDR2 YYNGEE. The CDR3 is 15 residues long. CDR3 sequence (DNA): TGTGCCAGCAGTCAATTAGGGGTGTTGTCAGATACGCAGTATTTT. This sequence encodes CASSQLGVLSDTQYF.

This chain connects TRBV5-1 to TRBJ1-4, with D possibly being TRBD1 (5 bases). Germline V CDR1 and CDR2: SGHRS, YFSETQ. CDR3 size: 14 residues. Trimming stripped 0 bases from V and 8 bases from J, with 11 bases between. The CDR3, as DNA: TGCGCCAGCAGCTTGGCGTCAGGGAGGGAAAAACTGTTTTTT. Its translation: CASSLASGREKLFF.

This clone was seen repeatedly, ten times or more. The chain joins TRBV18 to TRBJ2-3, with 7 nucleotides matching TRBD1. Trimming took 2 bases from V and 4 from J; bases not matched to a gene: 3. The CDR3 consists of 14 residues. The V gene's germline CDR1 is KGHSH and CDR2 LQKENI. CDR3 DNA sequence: TGTGCCAGCTCACCATCGACAGGGTCAGATACGCAGTATTTT. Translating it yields CASSPSTGSDTQYF. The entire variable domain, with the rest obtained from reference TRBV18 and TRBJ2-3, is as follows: NAGVMQNPRHLVRRRGQEARLRCSPMKGHSHVYWYRQLPEEGLKFMVYLQKENIIDESGMPKERFSAEFPKEGPSILRIQQVVRGDSAAYFCASSPSTGSDTQYFGPGTRLTVL.

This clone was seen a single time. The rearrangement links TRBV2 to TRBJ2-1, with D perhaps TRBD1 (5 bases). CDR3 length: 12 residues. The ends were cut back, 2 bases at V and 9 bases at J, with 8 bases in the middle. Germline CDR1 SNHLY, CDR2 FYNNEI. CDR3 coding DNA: TGTGCCAGCAGTGAACTGGGGCTTGAGCAGTTCTTC. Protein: CASSELGLEQFF.